Shown below are 31 T cell receptor beta chains from a single sample sequenced in a study of PD-1 blockade in classical Hodgkin lymphoma. Brentuximab vedotin exposure varied among the patients, all of whom had relapsed after autologous stem cell transplantation. Purification of CD4+ T cells from thawed PBMCs was achieved by magnetic negative selection. Using immunoSEQ multiplex PCR, the repertoire was profiled, and TCRdb retains in-frame clones only, with some absent. The sample has some 9,200 clones; about 70% are singletons. The sequencing used CD4+ T cells from blood, collected at baseline. The receptors originated from a human donor with classical Hodgkin lymphoma.

This clone turned up a few times. Distinct nucleotide sequences in the sample also encode this CDR3. The chain has TRBV5-1 and TRBJ2-7, with 7 positions matching TRBD1. Germline V gene data show CDR1 as SGHRS and CDR2 as YFSETQ. V gave up 1 base and J gave up 6 bases; unmatched junction bases: 1. The CDR3 consists of 12 residues. The chain's CDR3 is CASSLRGLEQYF. The CDR3 coding sequence is TGCGCCAGCAGCTTGAGGGGGCTCGAGCAGTACTTC. The whole variable domain, remainder taken from reference TRBV5-1 and TRBJ2-7, is KAGVTQTPRYLIKTRGQQVTLSCSPISGHRSVSWYQQTPGQGLQFLFEYFSETQRNKGNFPGRFSGRQFSNSRSEMNVSTLELGDSALYLCASSLRGLEQYFGPGTRLTVT.

The gene calls are TRBV27 and TRBJ1-4, with 12 bases matching TRBD1. Germline lookup yields CDR1 MNHEY and CDR2 SMNVEV (reference sequence). This CDR3 has 20 amino acids. The trim removed 3 bases at V and 4 bases at J, leaving 15 bases unmatched. This CDR3 is CASSFPPTGQGARDNEKLFF. The CDR3 bases are TGTGCCAGCAGTTTCCCCCCCACGGGACAGGGGGCCCGCGATAATGAAAAACTGTTTTTT.

The rearrangement uses TRBV9 and TRBJ1-2; tentatively, D is TRBD1 (5 bases). There are 15 residues in the CDR3. The V gene's germline CDR1 is SGDLS and CDR2 YYNGEE. V was pared by 0 bases and J by 8 bases, with 17 bases between. The CDR3 reads CASSVDGQGRSGYTF. CDR3 sequence (DNA): TGTGCCAGCAGCGTAGATGGGCAGGGCCGGTCGGGCTACACCTTC.

This sequence joins TRBV14 and TRBJ2-7, with D possibly TRBD1 on 5 matching bases. The germline CDR1 and CDR2 sequences are SGHDN and FVKESK. The length of the CDR3 is 13 residues. Trimming pared 4 bases from V and 7 bases from J, leaving 14 bases between. CDR3 region: CASSRQTGLEQYF. The CDR3 bases are TGTGCCAGCAGCCGTCAAACAGGTTTGGAGCAGTACTTC. The full variable domain, with the rest looked up from reference TRBV14 and TRBJ2-7, is EAGVTQFPSHSVIEKGQTVTLRCDPISGHDNLYWYRRVMGKEIKFLLHFVKESKQDESGMPNNRFLAERTGGTYSTLKVQPAELEDSGVYFCASSRQTGLEQYFGPGTRLTVT.

The chain couples TRBV7-9 to TRBJ1-3; unclear D gene. CDR3 length: 13 residues. Looked up from germline, CDR1 is SEHNR and CDR2 is FQNEAQ (reference sequence). V dropped 3 bases and J dropped 4 bases, with 7 bases sitting between them. The CDR3 sequence: CASSFDTGNTIYF. CDR3 DNA: TGTGCCAGCAGCTTCGATACCGGAAACACCATATATTTT.

The gene calls are TRBV2 and TRBJ2-7; 9 nucleotides line up with TRBD2. Germline V lookup: CDR1 SNHLY, CDR2 FYNNEI. V dropped 4 bases and J dropped 7; count of bases not matched to a gene: 8. CDR3 length: 14 residues. CDR3 residues: CASSGPAGGGEQYF. CDR3 nucleotides: TGTGCCAGCAGTGGGCCAGCGGGAGGAGGTGAGCAGTACTTC.

The chain has TRBV4-2 and TRBJ2-1; a weak D match, TRBD2 (5 bases). Germline CDR1 LGHNA, CDR2 YNFKEQ. The CDR3 is made up of 14 amino acids. V lost 1 base to trimming and J lost 5 bases, with 9 bases between them. Here the CDR3 reads CASSQVERNNEQFF. CDR3 DNA sequence: TGTGCCAGCAGCCAAGTGGAGCGGAACAATGAGCAGTTCTTC.

The J gene is TRBJ1-2, the V gene TRBV28, with 9 bases lining up with TRBD1. Looked up from germline, CDR1 is MDHEN and CDR2 is SYDVKM. The CDR3 totals 17 residues. Germline trimming cut 6 bases from V and 4 bases from J; bases unmatched to any gene: 15. CDR3 sequence: CASSPRGTGFIGYGYTF. The CDR3 DNA reads TGTGCCAGCAGCCCCCGCGGGACAGGGTTCATTGGCTATGGCTACACCTTC.

The J gene is TRBJ1-1, the V gene TRBV28, with D unclear. The germline V gene encodes CDR1 MDHEN and CDR2 SYDVKM. Trimming cost V 8 bases and J 0 bases, with 7 bases left between them. The CDR3 extends over 12 amino acids. CDR3 amino acids: CASAGLNTEAFF. CDR3 DNA: TGTGCCAGCGCGGGATTGAACACTGAAGCTTTCTTT.

J is TRBJ2-2 and V is TRBV19, with TRBD1 identical over 12 bases. This CDR3 is built from 17 residues. The V gene's germline CDR1 is LNHDA and CDR2 SQIVND (reference sequence). V gave up 5 bases and J gave up 1 base; unmatched junction bases: 5. The CDR3 nucleotides read TGTGCCAGTAGTCCCTGGGACAGGGGGCGGAACACCGGGGAGCTGTTTTTT. It codes for CASSPWDRGRNTGELFF. Based on the CDR3 plus reference TRBV19 and TRBJ2-2, the full variable domain is DGGITQSPKYLFRKEGQNVTLSCEQNLNHDAMYWYRQDPGQGLRLIYYSQIVNDFQKGDIAEGYSVSREKKESFPLTVTSAQKNPTAFYLCASSPWDRGRNTGELFFGEGSRLTVL.

This clone was observed a few times. The genes are TRBV6-5 and TRBJ1-1, with 9 nucleotides matching TRBD1. V lost 6 bases and J lost 4; bases outside the gene matches: 3. Germline CDR1 and CDR2: MNHEY and SVGAGI. The CDR3 sequence is 13 residues long. For the CDR3, the DNA is TGTGCCAGCAGCAGGACAGGGGTCACTGAAGCTTTCTTT. This sequence encodes CASSRTGVTEAFF.

V is TRBV15 and J is TRBJ2-7, with D possibly matching TRBD1 (5 bases). The CDR3 length is 17 residues. Looked up from germline, CDR1 is LNHNV and CDR2 is YYDKDF (reference sequence). The V and J ends lost 5 bases and 1 base respectively, with 21 bases between them. CDR3 sequence reads: CATSGVLAADTSYEQYF. The CDR3 bases are TGTGCCACCAGCGGTGTGTTGGCTGCGGACACGTCCTACGAGCAGTACTTC.

The chain carries TRBV28 and TRBJ1-1; D is perhaps TRBD1 (6 bases). The V gene lost 3 bases and the J gene lost 7 bases, with 15 bases spanning the gap. This CDR3 comprises 14 residues. CDR1 and CDR2 from the germline V gene are MDHEN and SYDVKM. CDR3: CASSFEQGRGEAFF. CDR3 DNA: TGTGCCAGCAGTTTTGAACAGGGCAGGGGTGAAGCTTTCTTT.

J is TRBJ2-6 and V is TRBV4-1, with 9 bases lining up with TRBD1. Trimming cost V 5 bases and J 0 bases; bases outside gene matches: 5. The CDR3 is made up of 17 amino acids. The germline CDR1 and CDR2 sequences are MGHRA and YSYEKL. The CDR3 DNA is TGCGCCAGCAGCTTGGGACAGGGAAACTCTGGGGCCAACGTCCTGACTTTC. Its translation: CASSLGQGNSGANVLTF.

V and J are TRBV6-5 and TRBJ1-1; D perhaps matches TRBD1 (5 bases). Trimming pared 5 bases from V and 5 bases from J, leaving 12 bases between. The CDR3 has 13 residues. Germline-derived CDR1 and CDR2 are MNHEY and SVGAGI. The CDR3 sequence is CASSPGTRTEAFF. CDR3 in DNA: TGTGCCAGCAGTCCCGGGACTCGAACTGAAGCTTTCTTT.

The table lists this clone with a few counts. V is TRBV7-2 and J is TRBJ2-5, with 7 bases matching TRBD2. Germline-derived CDR1 and CDR2 are SGHTA and FQGNSA. CDR3 size: 16 residues. Germline trimming cut 1 base from V and 4 bases from J; bases unmatched to any gene: 9. CDR3 region: CASSLGGGIGGETQYF. The CDR3 nucleotides read TGTGCCAGCAGCTTAGGGGGAGGGATAGGAGGAGAGACCCAGTACTTC.

The chain has TRBV6-1 and TRBJ2-6; D gene ambiguous. Trimming took off 4 bases at V and 3 bases at J, with 7 bases between the two ends. Germline V gene data show CDR1 as MNHNS and CDR2 as SASEGT. The CDR3 is 14 residues long. CDR3 sequence: CASSAQFGANVLTF. The CDR3 DNA sequence: TGTGCCAGCAGTGCCCAGTTTGGGGCCAACGTCCTGACTTTC.

This sequence joins TRBV2 and TRBJ2-1, with 11 bases fitting TRBD2. V was clipped by 5 bases and J by 4 bases; unmatched bases: 7. CDR1 is SNHLY, CDR2 FYNNEI, per germline. CDR3 length equals 16 residues. The CDR3 here is CASSRRRTSGYNEQFF. The DNA for the CDR3 is TGTGCCAGCAGTCGGAGGAGGACTAGCGGGTACAATGAGCAGTTCTTC.

The V and J genes are TRBV19 and TRBJ1-1; no firm D call. Germline values: CDR1 LNHDA, CDR2 SQIVND (reference sequence). This CDR3 contains 16 residues. V dropped 11 bases and J dropped 1 base, with 23 bases sitting between them. The CDR3 DNA is TGTGCCTCATCACTAGGGCTTACCCTGGGGAACACTGAAGCTTTCTTT. The encoded protein is CASSLGLTLGNTEAFF.

This clone was observed a few times. The chain is built from TRBV6-1 and TRBJ1-3, with 8 bases that match TRBD1. Trimming took 3 bases from V and 5 from J; bases not matched to a gene: 6. CDR3 length: 15 residues. Per germline, CDR1 MNHNS and CDR2 SASEGT. The CDR3 spells CASSDRAGGRNTIYF. As DNA, the CDR3 is TGTGCCAGCAGTGATCGGGCAGGGGGCAGAAACACCATATATTTT.

The rearrangement links TRBV7-8 to TRBJ2-7; the match to TRBD2 covers 11 bases. The germline V gene has CDR1 SGHVS and CDR2 FQNEAQ. This CDR3 comprises 14 residues. Germline trimming cut 1 base from V and 4 bases from J; bases unmatched to any gene: 0. Here the CDR3 reads CASSLVAGGYEQYF. The CDR3 DNA is TGTGCCAGCAGCTTAGTAGCGGGAGGGTACGAGCAGTACTTC.

The chain couples TRBV5-1 to TRBJ1-4; possibly TRBD1 for D (5 bases). The CDR3 extends over 15 amino acids. Germline V gene sequence: CDR1 SGHRS, CDR2 YFSETQ. Trimming cost V 3 bases and J 7 bases, with 16 bases left between them. The DNA of the CDR3 is TGCGCCAGCAGCTGGAGCTGGGGGTATGGTGAAAAACTGTTTTTT. This gives the protein CASSWSWGYGEKLFF.

The chain uses TRBV5-1 and TRBJ2-7; the D gene is possibly TRBD2 (6 bases). The V end lost 4 bases, the J end lost 3 bases, and 11 bases lay between the germline ends. The CDR3 has 13 amino acids. Germline V CDR1 and CDR2: SGHRS, YFSETQ. DNA of the CDR3: TGCGCCAGCAGCCGGGACTTGCTCTACGAGCAGTACTTC. Protein: CASSRDLLYEQYF. Supplemented by reference TRBV5-1 and TRBJ2-7, the full variable domain reads KAGVTQTPRYLIKTRGQQVTLSCSPISGHRSVSWYQQTPGQGLQFLFEYFSETQRNKGNFPGRFSGRQFSNSRSEMNVSTLELGDSALYLCASSRDLLYEQYFGPGTRLTVT.

The gene calls are TRBV7-9 and TRBJ1-1; D perhaps matches TRBD1 (5 bases). Germline CDR1 SEHNR, CDR2 FQNEAQ (reference sequence). This CDR3 contains 17 residues. The germline V and J ends were trimmed by 4 bases and 3 bases, with 21 bases remaining between them. The CDR3 here is CASSSRGEGRGYTEAFF. CDR3 nucleotides: TGTGCCAGCAGCTCAAGGGGCGAGGGGCGCGGGTACACTGAAGCTTTCTTT.

The chain has TRBV11-2 and TRBJ1-4, with D perhaps matching TRBD1 (5 bases). The CDR3 length is 16 residues. Per the germline V gene, CDR1 is SGHAT and CDR2 is FQNNGV. The V and J ends lost 5 bases and 6 bases respectively, with 19 bases between them. The CDR3 loop reads CASSRRTLQEDEKLFF. CDR3 DNA: TGTGCCAGCAGCCGTAGGACACTGCAGGAGGATGAAAAACTGTTTTTT.

V is TRBV7-9 and J is TRBJ1-2; 8 positions match TRBD1. The junction had 5 bases not matched to a gene; V was cut back by 5 bases and J by 0 bases. Looked up from germline, CDR1 is SEHNR and CDR2 is FQNEAQ (reference sequence). The CDR3 runs 15 residues. The CDR3 here is CASSVQGESNYGYTF. CDR3 bases: TGTGCCAGCAGCGTACAGGGGGAATCTAACTATGGCTACACCTTC.

This clone was recorded only once. J is TRBJ2-1 and V is TRBV6-6; no clear D. Germline V gives CDR1 MNHNY, CDR2 SVGAGI (reference sequence). The CDR3 covers 14 residues. V lost 0 bases and J lost 9, with 12 bases in between. DNA of the CDR3: TGTGCCAGCAGTTACTCCCTAGTTAGAGGTGAGCAGTTCTTC. Translating gives CASSYSLVRGEQFF.

The chain is built from TRBV7-8 and TRBJ2-7, with a weak D call TRBD2 (5 bases). V was shortened by 4 bases and J by 4 bases, with 14 bases between the two germline ends. The CDR3 spans 14 residues. Germline V lookup: CDR1 SGHVS, CDR2 FQNEAQ. The CDR3 DNA reads as TGTGCCAGCAGCTCGAGCGGTCTTGGGTACGAGCAGTACTTC. This encodes CASSSSGLGYEQYF.

The rearrangement links TRBV5-1 to TRBJ1-1; a weak D match, TRBD1 (6 bases). Between the trimmed V and J ends, which lost 0 bases and 1 base, there was a span of 10 bases. Germline CDR1 SGHRS, CDR2 YFSETQ. This CDR3 comprises 15 residues. Here the CDR3 reads CASSLGRQENTEAFF. Here the CDR3 DNA reads TGCGCCAGCAGCTTGGGGCGACAGGAGAACACTGAAGCTTTCTTT. Based on the CDR3 plus reference TRBV5-1 and TRBJ1-1, the full variable domain is KAGVTQTPRYLIKTRGQQVTLSCSPISGHRSVSWYQQTPGQGLQFLFEYFSETQRNKGNFPGRFSGRQFSNSRSEMNVSTLELGDSALYLCASSLGRQENTEAFFGQGTRLTVV.

J is TRBJ2-1 and V is TRBV27, with 9 bases lining up with TRBD2. The germline CDR1 and CDR2 sequences are MNHEY and SMNVEV (reference sequence). The CDR3 sequence is 14 residues long. Trimming at V came to 10 bases and at J to 6 bases, leaving 10 bases not matched to a gene. The CDR3 DNA reads as TGTGCCACCTATCTAGCGGGAAAATCCAATGAGCAGTTCTTC. Amino acid sequence: CATYLAGKSNEQFF.

The J gene is TRBJ2-7, the V gene TRBV18, with D tentatively TRBD2 (5 bases). Germline V gene lookup returns CDR1 KGHSH and CDR2 LQKENI. The germline V and J ends were trimmed by 0 bases and 5 bases, with 14 bases remaining between them. The CDR3 loop spans 15 amino acids. The CDR3 DNA follows: TGTGCCAGCTCACCACCGTCCCTTGAGGGTCACGAGCAGTACTTC. Its translation: CASSPPSLEGHEQYF. The variable domain in full, completed from reference TRBV18 and TRBJ2-7, reads NAGVMQNPRHLVRRRGQEARLRCSPMKGHSHVYWYRQLPEEGLKFMVYLQKENIIDESGMPKERFSAEFPKEGPSILRIQQVVRGDSAAYFCASSPPSLEGHEQYFGPGTRLTVT.